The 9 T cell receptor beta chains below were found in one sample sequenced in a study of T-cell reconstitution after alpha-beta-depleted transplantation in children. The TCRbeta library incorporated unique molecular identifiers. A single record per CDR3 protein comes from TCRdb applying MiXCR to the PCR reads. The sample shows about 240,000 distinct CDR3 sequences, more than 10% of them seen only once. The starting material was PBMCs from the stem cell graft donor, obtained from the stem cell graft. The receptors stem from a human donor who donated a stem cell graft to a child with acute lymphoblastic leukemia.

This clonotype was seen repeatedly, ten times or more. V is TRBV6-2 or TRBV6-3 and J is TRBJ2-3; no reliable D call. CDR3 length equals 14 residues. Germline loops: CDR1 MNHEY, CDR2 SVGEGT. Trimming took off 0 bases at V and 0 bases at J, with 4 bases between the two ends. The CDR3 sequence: CASSYSTSTDTQYF. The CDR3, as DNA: TGTGCCAGCAGTTACTCGACTAGCACAGATACGCAGTATTTT.

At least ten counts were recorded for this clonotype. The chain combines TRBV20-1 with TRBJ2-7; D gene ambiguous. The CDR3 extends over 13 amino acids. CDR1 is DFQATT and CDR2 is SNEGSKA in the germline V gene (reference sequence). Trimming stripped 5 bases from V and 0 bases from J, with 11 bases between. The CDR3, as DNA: TGCAGTGCTCGGTATCCTAGCTCCTACGAGCAGTACTTC. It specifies CSARYPSSYEQYF.

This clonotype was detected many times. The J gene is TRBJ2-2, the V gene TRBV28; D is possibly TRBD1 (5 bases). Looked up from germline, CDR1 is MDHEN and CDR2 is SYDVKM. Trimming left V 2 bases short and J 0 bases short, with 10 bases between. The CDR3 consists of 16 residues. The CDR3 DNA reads TGTGCCAGCAGTTTACCCGACAGTTCGAACACCGGGGAGCTGTTTTTT. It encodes CASSLPDSSNTGELFF.

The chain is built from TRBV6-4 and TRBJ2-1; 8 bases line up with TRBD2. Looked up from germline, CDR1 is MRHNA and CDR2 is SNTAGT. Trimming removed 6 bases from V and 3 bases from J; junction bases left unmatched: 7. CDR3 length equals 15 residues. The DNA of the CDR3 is TGTGCCAGCAGGGCCCGGGAGGGGGGCTACAATGAGCAGTTCTTC. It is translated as CASRAREGGYNEQFF.

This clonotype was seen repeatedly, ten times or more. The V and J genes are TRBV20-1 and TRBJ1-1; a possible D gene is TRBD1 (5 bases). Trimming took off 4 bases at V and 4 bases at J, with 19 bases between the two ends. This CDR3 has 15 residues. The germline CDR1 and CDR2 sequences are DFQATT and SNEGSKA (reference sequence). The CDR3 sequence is CSATARPQGTTEAFF. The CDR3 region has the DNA TGCAGTGCTACCGCCCGGCCCCAAGGGACCACTGAAGCTTTCTTT.

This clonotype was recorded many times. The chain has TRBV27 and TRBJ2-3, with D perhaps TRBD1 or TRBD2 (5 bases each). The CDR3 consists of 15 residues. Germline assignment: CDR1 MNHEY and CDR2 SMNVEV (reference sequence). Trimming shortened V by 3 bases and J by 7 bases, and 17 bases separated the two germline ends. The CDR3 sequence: CASSFAQGVGHTQYF. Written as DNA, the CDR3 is TGTGCCAGCAGTTTCGCTCAGGGAGTTGGGCATACGCAGTATTTT.

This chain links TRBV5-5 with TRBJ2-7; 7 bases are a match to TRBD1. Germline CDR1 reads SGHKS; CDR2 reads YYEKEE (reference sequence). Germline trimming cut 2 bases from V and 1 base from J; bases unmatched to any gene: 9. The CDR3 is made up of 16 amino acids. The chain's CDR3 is CASSFAFDRVSYEQYF. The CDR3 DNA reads TGTGCCAGCAGCTTCGCATTTGACAGGGTATCCTACGAGCAGTACTTC. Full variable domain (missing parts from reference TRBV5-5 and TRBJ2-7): DAGVTQSPTHLIKTRGQQVTLRCSPISGHKSVSWYQQVLGQGPQFIFQYYEKEERGRGNFPDRFSARQFPNYSSELNVNALLLGDSALYLCASSFAFDRVSYEQYFGPGTRLTVT.

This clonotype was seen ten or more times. The CDR3 sequence: CASSNRLAGVYEQYF. CDR3 nucleotide sequence: TGTGCCAGCAGTAATAGACTAGCGGGAGTCTACGAGCAGTACTTC. The chain carries TRBV27 and TRBJ2-7; 12 bases are shared with TRBD2. With V trimmed by 5 bases and J by 3 bases, 5 bases remained unmatched. Germline loops: CDR1 MNHEY, CDR2 SMNVEV (reference sequence). The length of the CDR3 is 15 residues.

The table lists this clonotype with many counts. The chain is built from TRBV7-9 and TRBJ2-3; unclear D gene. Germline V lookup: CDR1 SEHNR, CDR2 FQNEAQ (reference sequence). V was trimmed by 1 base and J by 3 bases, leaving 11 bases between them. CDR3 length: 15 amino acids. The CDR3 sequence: CASSLEAIPTDTQYF. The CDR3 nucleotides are TGTGCCAGCAGCTTAGAAGCTATACCGACAGATACGCAGTATTTT.